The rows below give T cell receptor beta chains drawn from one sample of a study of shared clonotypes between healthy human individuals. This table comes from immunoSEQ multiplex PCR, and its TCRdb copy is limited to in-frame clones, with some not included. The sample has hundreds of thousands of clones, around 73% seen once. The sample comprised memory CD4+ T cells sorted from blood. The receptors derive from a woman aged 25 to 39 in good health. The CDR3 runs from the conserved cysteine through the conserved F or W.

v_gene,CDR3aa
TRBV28,CASSFKPGTMPKDEQFF
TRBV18,CASSRSQTENYGYTF
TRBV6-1,CASSGRQVETQYF
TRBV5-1,CASSLGTENNEQFF
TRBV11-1,CASSLATVGGNTEAFF
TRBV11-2,CASSLRNTGNQPQHF
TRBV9,CASSVGTRGLEQFF
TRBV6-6,CASSPGTGLYEQYF
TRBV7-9,CASSLAATNEKLFF
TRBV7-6,CASSLSGGGQPQHF
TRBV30,CAWSSGGEQYF
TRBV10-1,CASTRTANTGELFF
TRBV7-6,CASSLTASSSYEQYF
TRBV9,CASSVGYSGGRDEQYF
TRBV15,CATSKQGWGTASYEQYF
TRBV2,CASSEGTPGTPYNQPQHF
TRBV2,CASVERTGNTGELFF
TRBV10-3,CATAGQGYEQYF
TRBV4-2,CASSQEAIRNQPQHF
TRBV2,CASSERAGSTGELFF
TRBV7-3,CASSSPGAASWGEQFF
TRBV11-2,CASSLSLAHDNEQFF
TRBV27,CASSWSAVVNEQFF
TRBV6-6,CASSYPTGTGSEAFF
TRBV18,CASSPSTSETYEQYF
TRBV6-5,CASKREGNQPQHF
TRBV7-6,CASSLSAGGTDTQYF
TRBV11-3,CASSLDRSGYGYTF
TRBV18,CASSPTTGLGETQYF
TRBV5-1,CASSVTSGSDEQYF
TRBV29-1,CSVKVNAGTEAFF
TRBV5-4,CASSLVADYGYTF
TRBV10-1,CAIISGTSGRNPNEQFF
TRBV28,CASSLPSPGNTEAFF
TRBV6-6,CASSYDVSYNEQFF
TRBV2,CASNWENTGELFF
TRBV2,CASSQSGSSYNEQFF
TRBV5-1,CASSGRGSNEKLFF
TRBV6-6,CASSRDGRESGQYF
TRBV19,CASSIGTTEAFF
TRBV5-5,CASSLAASGGTYEQYF